This T cell receptor (beta chain) stems from a study of blood T cell repertoires in COVID-19. In the original processing: By means of reference gene primer amplification, nucleated cell counts were estimated. Using immunoSEQ multiplex PCR, the repertoire was profiled, and TCRdb retains in-frame clones only, with some absent. Clone size and the V and J calls come from that table; the DNA yielded D and trimming. The sample consists of 200,000 or so clones, roughly 90% of them appearing once. Enrolled through a virtual design, the participants were between 18 and 89 years of age and came from some 26 US areas. Participant reports of clinical history set cohort assignment. Recovered status applied to Cohort 3 donors who had two consecutive negative PCRs. It also applied to those with clearance or with symptom resolution. CDR1 is SEHNR, CDR2 FQNEAQ, per germline (reference sequence). There are 17 residues in the CDR3. V lost 5 bases, J lost 6 bases, and 16 bases stayed unmatched.

This sequence joins TRBV7-9 and TRBJ1-2; 9 bases fit TRBD1. Material: PBMCs or T cells enriched from blood (not recorded which). This TCR was recovered from a woman aged 18 to 35 who had recovered from COVID-19. The DNA for the CDR3 is TGTGCCAGCAGCGACCGGGACAGGGCTCCGCGTGTGGATGGCTACACCTTC. Translated, it gives CASSDRDRAPRVDGYTF.